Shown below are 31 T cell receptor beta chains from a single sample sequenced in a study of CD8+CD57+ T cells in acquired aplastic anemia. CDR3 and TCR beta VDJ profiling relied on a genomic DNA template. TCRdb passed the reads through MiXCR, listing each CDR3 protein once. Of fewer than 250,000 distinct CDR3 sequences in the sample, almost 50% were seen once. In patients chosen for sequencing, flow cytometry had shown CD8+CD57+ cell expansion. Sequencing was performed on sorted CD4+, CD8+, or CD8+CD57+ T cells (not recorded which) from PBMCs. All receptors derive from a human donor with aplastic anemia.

CDR3 protein: CASSQDGDRVSETQYF. DNA for the CDR3: TGTGCCAGCAGCCAAGATGGGGACAGGGTGTCCGAGACCCAGTACTTC. The chain joins TRBV7-3 to TRBJ2-5, with 9 bases identical to TRBD1. Germline CDR1 SGHTA, CDR2 FQGTGA. V lost 5 bases, J lost 5 bases, and 12 bases stayed unmatched. This CDR3 has 16 residues.

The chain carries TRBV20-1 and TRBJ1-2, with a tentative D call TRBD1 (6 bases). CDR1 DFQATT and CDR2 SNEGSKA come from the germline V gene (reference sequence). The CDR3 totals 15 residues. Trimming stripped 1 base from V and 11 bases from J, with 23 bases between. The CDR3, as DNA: TGCAGTGCTAGAGTGACAGGAGGAAGGGGGGGTCGGTACACCTTC. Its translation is CSARVTGGRGGRYTF.

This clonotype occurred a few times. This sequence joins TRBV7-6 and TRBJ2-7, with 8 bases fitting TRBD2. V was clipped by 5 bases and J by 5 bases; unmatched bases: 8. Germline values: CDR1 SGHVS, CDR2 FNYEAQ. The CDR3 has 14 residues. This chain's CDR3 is CASSTGGGLNEQYF. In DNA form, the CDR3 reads TGTGCCAGCAGCACTGGCGGGGGGCTCAACGAGCAGTACTTC.

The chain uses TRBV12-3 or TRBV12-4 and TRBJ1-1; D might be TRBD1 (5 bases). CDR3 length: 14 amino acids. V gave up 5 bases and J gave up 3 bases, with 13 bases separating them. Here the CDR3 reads CASSTGMGDTEAFF. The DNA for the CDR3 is TGTGCCAGCAGTACCGGGATGGGGGACACTGAAGCTTTCTTT.

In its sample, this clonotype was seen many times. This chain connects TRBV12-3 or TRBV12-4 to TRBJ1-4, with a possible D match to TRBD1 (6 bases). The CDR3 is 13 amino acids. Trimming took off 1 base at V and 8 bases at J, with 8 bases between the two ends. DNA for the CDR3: TGTGCCAGCAGTTTAGGGGGGGCGGAAAAACTGTTTTTT. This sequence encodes CASSLGGAEKLFF.

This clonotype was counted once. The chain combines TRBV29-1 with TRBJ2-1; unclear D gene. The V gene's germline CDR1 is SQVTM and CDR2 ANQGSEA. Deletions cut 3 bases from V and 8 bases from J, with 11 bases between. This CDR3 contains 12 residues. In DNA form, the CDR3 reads TGCAGCGTTGACGGTCTGGTGGATGAGCAGTTCTTC. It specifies CSVDGLVDEQFF.

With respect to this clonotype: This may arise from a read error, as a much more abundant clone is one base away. This CDR3 reads CASSLDPSGITNTQYF. The CDR3 DNA follows: TGCGCCAGCAGCTTGGATCCTAGCGGGATCACAAATACGCAGTATTTT. This chain connects TRBV5-1 to TRBJ2-3, with 9 bases identical to TRBD2. CDR1 is SGHRS, CDR2 YFSETQ, per germline. The CDR3 length is 16 residues.

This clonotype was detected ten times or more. CDR3 in amino acids: CASTWRDYYGYTF. CDR3 in DNA: TGTGCCAGTACCTGGAGGGATTACTATGGCTACACCTTC. This chain uses TRBV19 with TRBJ1-2; D unresolved. The V gene lost 7 bases and the J gene lost 3 bases, with 12 bases spanning the gap. CDR1 LNHDA and CDR2 SQIVND come from the germline V gene (reference sequence). This CDR3 comprises 13 residues.

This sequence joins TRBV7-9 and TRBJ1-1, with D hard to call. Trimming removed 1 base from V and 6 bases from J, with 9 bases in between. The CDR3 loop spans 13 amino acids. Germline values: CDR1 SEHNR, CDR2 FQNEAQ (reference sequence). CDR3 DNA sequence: TGTGCCAGCAGCTTAGACTTATGGGCTGAAGCTTTCTTT. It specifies CASSLDLWAEAFF.

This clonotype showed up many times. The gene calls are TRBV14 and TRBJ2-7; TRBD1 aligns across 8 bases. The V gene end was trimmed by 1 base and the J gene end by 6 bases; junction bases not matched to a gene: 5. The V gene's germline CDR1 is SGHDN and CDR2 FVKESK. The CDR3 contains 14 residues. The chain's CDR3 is CASSQAGRGREQYF. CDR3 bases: TGTGCCAGCAGCCAAGCCGGCAGGGGGCGCGAGCAGTACTTC.

The CDR3 nucleotides are TGTGCCAGCAGCTTAGAGTATGGGAGGGTCTACGAGCAGTACTTC. It yields the protein CASSLEYGRVYEQYF. The chain links TRBV7-2 to TRBJ2-7; TRBD2 agrees at 7 bases. The germline V gene encodes CDR1 SGHTA and CDR2 FQGNSA. V was clipped by 1 base and J by 3 bases; unmatched bases: 6. The CDR3 length is 15 residues.

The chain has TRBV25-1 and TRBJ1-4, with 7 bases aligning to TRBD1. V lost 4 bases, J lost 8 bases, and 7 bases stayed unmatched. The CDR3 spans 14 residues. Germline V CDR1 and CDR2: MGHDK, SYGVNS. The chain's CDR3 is CASSGTGEGEKLFF. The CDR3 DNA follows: TGTGCCAGCAGTGGGACAGGCGAAGGCGAAAAACTGTTTTTT. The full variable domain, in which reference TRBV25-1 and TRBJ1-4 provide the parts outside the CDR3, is EADIYQTPRYLVIGTGKKITLECSQTMGHDKMYWYQQDPGMELHLIHYSYGVNSTEKGDLSSESTVSRIRTEHFPLTLESARPSHTSQYLCASSGTGEGEKLFFGSGTQLSVL.

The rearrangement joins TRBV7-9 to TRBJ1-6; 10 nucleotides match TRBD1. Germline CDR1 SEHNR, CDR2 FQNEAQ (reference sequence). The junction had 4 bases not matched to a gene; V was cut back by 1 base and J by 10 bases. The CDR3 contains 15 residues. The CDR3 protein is CASSLEGTGDSPLHF. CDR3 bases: TGTGCCAGCAGCTTAGAGGGGACAGGGGACTCACCCCTCCACTTT.

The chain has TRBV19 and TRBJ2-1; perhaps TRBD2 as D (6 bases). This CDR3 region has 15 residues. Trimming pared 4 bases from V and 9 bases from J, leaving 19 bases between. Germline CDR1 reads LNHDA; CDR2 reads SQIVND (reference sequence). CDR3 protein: CASSSNPGVGSEQFF. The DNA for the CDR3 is TGTGCCAGTAGTAGCAATCCGGGAGTCGGGAGTGAGCAGTTCTTC.

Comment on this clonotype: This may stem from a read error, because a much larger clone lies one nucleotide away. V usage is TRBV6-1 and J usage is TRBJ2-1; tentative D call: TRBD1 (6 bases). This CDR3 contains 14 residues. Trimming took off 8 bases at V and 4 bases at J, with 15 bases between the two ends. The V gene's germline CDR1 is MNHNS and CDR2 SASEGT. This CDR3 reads CASCPAGEYNEQFF. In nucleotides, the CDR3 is TGTGCCAGCTGTCCGGCAGGGGAGTACAATGAGCAGTTCTTC.

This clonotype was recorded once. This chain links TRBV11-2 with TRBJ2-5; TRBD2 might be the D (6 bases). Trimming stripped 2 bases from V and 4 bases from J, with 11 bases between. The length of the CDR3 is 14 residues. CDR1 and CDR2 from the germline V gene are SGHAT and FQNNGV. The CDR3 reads CASSLRTNGETQYF. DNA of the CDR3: TGTGCCAGCAGCTTAAGGACTAATGGAGAGACCCAGTACTTC. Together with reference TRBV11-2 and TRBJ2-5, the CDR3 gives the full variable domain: EAGVAQSPRYKIIEKRQSVAFWCNPISGHATLYWYQQILGQGPKLLIQFQNNGVVDDSQLPKDRFSAERLKGVDSTLKIQPAKLEDSAVYLCASSLRTNGETQYFGPGTRLLVL.

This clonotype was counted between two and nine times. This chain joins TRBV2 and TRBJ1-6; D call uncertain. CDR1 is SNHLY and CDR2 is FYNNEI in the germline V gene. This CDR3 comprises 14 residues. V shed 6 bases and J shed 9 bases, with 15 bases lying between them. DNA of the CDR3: TGTGCCAGCAGAGCTGAATCGGACCCTTCACCCCTCCACTTT. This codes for CASRAESDPSPLHF.

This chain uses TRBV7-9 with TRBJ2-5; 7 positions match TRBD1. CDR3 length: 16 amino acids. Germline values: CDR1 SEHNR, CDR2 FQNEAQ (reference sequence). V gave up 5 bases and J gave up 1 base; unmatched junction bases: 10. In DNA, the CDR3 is TGTGCCAGCAGCCCCCGACAGGGTAGGGGCCAAGAGACCCAGTACTTC. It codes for CASSPRQGRGQETQYF.

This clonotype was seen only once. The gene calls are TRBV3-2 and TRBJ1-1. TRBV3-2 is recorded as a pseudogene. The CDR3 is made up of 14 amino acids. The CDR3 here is CASSHQSRGTEAFF. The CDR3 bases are TGTGCCAGCAGCCACCAAAGCCGTGGCACTGAAGCTTTCTTT.

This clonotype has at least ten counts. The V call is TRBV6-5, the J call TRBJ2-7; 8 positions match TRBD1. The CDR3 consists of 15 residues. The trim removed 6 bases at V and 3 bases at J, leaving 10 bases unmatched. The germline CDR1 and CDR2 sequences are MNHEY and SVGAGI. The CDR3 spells CASRPHRQGRYEQYF. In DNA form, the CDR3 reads TGTGCCAGCAGACCCCACCGACAGGGGCGCTACGAGCAGTACTTC.

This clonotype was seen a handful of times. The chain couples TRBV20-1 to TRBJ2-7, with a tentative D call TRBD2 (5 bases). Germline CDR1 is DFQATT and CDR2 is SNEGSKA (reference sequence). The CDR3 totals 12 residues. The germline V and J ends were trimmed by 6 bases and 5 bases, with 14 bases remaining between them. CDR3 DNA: TGCAGTGCGACTACGGCCCTCAACGAGCAGTACTTC. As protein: CSATTALNEQYF.

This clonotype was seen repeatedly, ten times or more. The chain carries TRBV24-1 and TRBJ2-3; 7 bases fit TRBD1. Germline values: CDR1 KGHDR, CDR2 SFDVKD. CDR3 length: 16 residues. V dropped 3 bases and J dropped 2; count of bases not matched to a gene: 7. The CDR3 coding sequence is TGTGCCACCAGTGATCCTGGGACAGACCACACAGATACGCAGTATTTT. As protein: CATSDPGTDHTDTQYF.

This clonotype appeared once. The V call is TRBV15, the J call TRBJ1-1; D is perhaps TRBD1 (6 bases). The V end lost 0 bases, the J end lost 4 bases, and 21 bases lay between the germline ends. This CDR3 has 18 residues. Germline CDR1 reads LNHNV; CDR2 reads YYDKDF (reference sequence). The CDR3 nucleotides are TGTGCCACCAGCAGAGATTCTTATGCTAGCGGGGGGGCCACTGAAGCTTTCTTT. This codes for CATSRDSYASGGATEAFF.

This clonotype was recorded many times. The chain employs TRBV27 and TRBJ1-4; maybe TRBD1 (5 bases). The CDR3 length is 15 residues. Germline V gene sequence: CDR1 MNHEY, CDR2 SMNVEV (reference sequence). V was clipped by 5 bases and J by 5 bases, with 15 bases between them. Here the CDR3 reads CASSVGQTQNEKLFF. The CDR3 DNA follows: TGTGCCAGCAGTGTCGGACAAACGCAAAATGAAAAACTGTTTTTT.

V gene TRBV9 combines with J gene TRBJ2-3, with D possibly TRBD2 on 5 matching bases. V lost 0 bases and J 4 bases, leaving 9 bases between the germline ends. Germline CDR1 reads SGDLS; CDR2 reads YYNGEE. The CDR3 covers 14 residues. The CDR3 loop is CASSVDLRADTQYF. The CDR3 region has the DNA TGTGCCAGCAGCGTAGATCTGAGGGCAGATACGCAGTATTTT.

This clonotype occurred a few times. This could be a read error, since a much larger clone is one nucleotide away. CDR3 DNA: TGTGCCATCAGTGACAAACTAAAGGACAGGGGGCTGGATGGCTACATCTTC. The encoded protein is CAISDKLKDRGLDGYIF. This chain uses TRBV10-3 with TRBJ1-2; 11 bases match TRBD1. CDR3 length: 17 amino acids. In germline, CDR1 is ENHRY, CDR2 SYGVKD.

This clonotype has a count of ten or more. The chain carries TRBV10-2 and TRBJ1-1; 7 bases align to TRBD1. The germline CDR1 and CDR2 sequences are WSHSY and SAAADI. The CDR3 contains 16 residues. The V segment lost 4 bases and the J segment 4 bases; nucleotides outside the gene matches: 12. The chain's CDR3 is CASSVRQQGRGTEAFF. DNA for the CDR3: TGCGCCAGCAGTGTCCGACAACAGGGGAGGGGCACTGAAGCTTTCTTT.

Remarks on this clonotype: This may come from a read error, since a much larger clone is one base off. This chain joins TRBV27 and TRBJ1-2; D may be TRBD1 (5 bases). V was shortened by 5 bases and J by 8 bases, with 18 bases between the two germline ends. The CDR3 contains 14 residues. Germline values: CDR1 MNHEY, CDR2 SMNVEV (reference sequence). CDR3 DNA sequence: TGTGCCAGCAGTCGACTCGTGGGGGAGGGGGGCTACACCTTC. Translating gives CASSRLVGEGGYTF.

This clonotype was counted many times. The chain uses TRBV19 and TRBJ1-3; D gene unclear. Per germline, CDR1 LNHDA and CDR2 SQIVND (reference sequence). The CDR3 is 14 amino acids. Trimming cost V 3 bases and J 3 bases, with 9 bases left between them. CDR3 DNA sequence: TGTGCCAGTAGTATGTTGGGATATGGAAACACCATATATTTT. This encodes CASSMLGYGNTIYF.

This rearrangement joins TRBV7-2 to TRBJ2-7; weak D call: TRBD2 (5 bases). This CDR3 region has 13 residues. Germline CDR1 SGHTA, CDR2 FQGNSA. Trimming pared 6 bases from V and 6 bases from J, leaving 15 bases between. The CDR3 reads CASSPLDWGEQYF. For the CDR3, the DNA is TGTGCCAGCAGTCCCTTGGACTGGGGCGAGCAGTACTTC.

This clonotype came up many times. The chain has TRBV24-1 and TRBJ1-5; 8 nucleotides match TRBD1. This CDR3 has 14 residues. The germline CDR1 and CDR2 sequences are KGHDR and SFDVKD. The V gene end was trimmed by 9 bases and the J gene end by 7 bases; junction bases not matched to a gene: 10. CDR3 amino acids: CATARQGPHQPQHF. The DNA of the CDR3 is TGTGCCACCGCGAGACAGGGGCCCCACCAGCCCCAGCATTTT.